The sequence of this T cell receptor beta chain was determined in a study of cytomegalovirus exposure and HLA in healthy donors. The PCR was carried out with 60 Vbeta primers and 13 Jbeta primers. The data were produced by immunoSEQ multiplex PCR, yet TCRdb's version contains in-frame clones alone and is incomplete. The sample shows about 150,000 clones, 88% of them seen only once. Germline V CDR1 and CDR2: SGHDT, YYEEEE. V shed 4 bases and J 5 bases; nucleotides not matched to a gene: 3. The CDR3 covers 14 residues. General study results and limits: In a later analysis, most CMV-associated TCR beta chains appeared HLA-restricted. Certain indistinguishable V segments, among them TRBV6-2 and TRBV6-3, were excluded.

Turning to this clone: Its antigen remains unidentified.

This chain uses TRBV5-6 with TRBJ1-5; 10 nucleotides agree with TRBD1. The material sequenced was PBMCs. This receptor was taken from a woman in her 40s in good health and CMV-seronegative. As DNA, the CDR3 is TGTGCCAGCAGCACCGGGACAGGGGATCAGCCCCAGCATTTT. Amino acid sequence: CASSTGTGDQPQHF.